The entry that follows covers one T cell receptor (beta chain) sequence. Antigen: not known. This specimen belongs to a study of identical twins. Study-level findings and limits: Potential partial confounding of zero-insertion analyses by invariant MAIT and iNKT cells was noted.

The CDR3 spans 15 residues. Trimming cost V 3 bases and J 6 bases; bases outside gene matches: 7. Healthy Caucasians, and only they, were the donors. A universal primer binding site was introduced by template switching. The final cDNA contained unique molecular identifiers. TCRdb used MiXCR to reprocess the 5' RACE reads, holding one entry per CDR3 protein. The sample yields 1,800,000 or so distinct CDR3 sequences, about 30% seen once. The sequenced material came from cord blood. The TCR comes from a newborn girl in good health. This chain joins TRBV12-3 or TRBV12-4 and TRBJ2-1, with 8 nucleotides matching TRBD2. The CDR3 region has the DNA TGTGCCAGCAGTTTGATTTTAGCGGGGTCCAATGAGCAGTTCTTC. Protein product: CASSLILAGSNEQFF.